Below are 16 T cell receptor beta chains sequenced from a single sample in a study of blood T cells in healthy people across ages. PCR was performed a second time for about 6 to 11 cycles using a sample-barcoded 5' primer and a J-beta primer mix. MiXCR, run by TCRdb on the 5' RACE reads, gives a single entry per CDR3 protein. The sample shows about 800,000 distinct CDR3 sequences, just under 25% of them seen only once. The sample also formed part of further work on T cells of mothers and their children.

Sequenced: blood. The source of these receptors is a boy aged 10-17 years in good health.

This clonotype was detected a few times. The chain links TRBV20-1 to TRBJ1-4; D not certain. Germline V gives CDR1 DFQATT, CDR2 SNEGSKA (reference sequence). V lost 5 bases and J lost 0, with 7 bases in between. The CDR3 spans 13 residues. CDR3 residues: CSAYGATNEKLFF. CDR3 DNA sequence: TGCAGTGCTTACGGCGCAACTAATGAAAAACTGTTTTTT.

The chain recombines TRBV13 with TRBJ2-5; the match to TRBD1 covers 7 bases. Germline trimming cut 0 bases from V and 4 bases from J; bases unmatched to any gene: 5. There are 15 residues in the CDR3. Germline V gene lookup returns CDR1 PRHDT and CDR2 FYEKMQ (reference sequence). The CDR3: CASSLGWTGLETQYF. DNA for the CDR3: TGTGCCAGCAGCTTAGGCTGGACAGGTTTAGAGACCCAGTACTTC. The whole variable domain, filled in from reference TRBV13 and TRBJ2-5, reads AAGVIQSPRHLIKEKRETATLKCYPIPRHDTVYWYQQGPGQDPQFLISFYEKMQSDKGSIPDRFSAQQFSDYHSELNMSSLELGDSALYFCASSLGWTGLETQYFGPGTRLLVL.

The table lists this clonotype with a few counts. V gene TRBV7-9 combines with J gene TRBJ2-5; TRBD1 aligns across 8 bases. V lost 1 base to trimming and J lost 4 bases; unmatched junction nucleotides: 8. The length of the CDR3 is 16 residues. The germline CDR1 and CDR2 sequences are SEHNR and FQNEAQ (reference sequence). The chain's CDR3 is CASSLGTGSLGETQYF. As DNA, the CDR3 is TGTGCCAGCAGCTTAGGGACAGGGAGTTTGGGAGAGACCCAGTACTTC.

V usage is TRBV20-1 and J usage is TRBJ2-3, with D possibly being TRBD1 (6 bases). Germline assignment: CDR1 DFQATT and CDR2 SNEGSKA (reference sequence). Deletions cut 1 base from V and 4 bases from J, with 12 bases between. The CDR3 consists of 14 residues. DNA of the CDR3: TGCAGTGCTAGAGTGGGGGCTGGGGCAGATACGCAGTATTTT. It specifies CSARVGAGADTQYF.

This clonotype was seen a handful of times. J is TRBJ2-7 and V is TRBV5-1; 13 bases are a match to TRBD2. The CDR3 contains 15 residues. V dropped 4 bases and J dropped 2; count of bases not matched to a gene: 3. CDR1 is SGHRS, CDR2 YFSETQ, per germline. In nucleotides, the CDR3 is TGCGCCAGCAGCCGAGGGACTAGCGGGGCCTACGAGCAGTACTTC. This encodes CASSRGTSGAYEQYF.

The table lists this clonotype with a few counts. V is TRBV20-1 and J is TRBJ2-5; 9 bases match TRBD1. Germline trimming cut 6 bases from V and 4 bases from J; bases unmatched to any gene: 9. Germline assignment: CDR1 DFQATT and CDR2 SNEGSKA (reference sequence). The CDR3 covers 14 residues. In DNA, the CDR3 is TGCAGTGCACCTCGGACAGGGGTGAGAGAGACCCAGTACTTC. This encodes CSAPRTGVRETQYF.

The V call is TRBV10-3, the J call TRBJ2-4; the match to TRBD2 covers 11 bases. The V gene end was trimmed by 0 bases and the J gene end by 15 bases; junction bases not matched to a gene: 4. This CDR3 is 13 amino acids long. Germline loops: CDR1 ENHRY, CDR2 SYGVKD. The DNA for the CDR3 is TGTGCCATCAGTGAGTCGACTAGCGGGAATAGGTACTTC. Protein sequence: CAISESTSGNRYF.

The chain uses TRBV7-9 and TRBJ2-4, with no clear D. The CDR3 has 16 residues. Between the trimmed V and J ends, which lost 5 bases and 0 bases, there was a span of 14 bases. Germline CDR1 and CDR2: SEHNR and FQNEAQ (reference sequence). The CDR3 coding sequence is TGTGCCAGCAGCCCGAGCTGGACGATAGCCAAAAACATTCAGTACTTC. Residues: CASSPSWTIAKNIQYF.

This clonotype was observed a handful of times. This CDR3 reads CSAAGGQETQYF. The CDR3, as DNA: TGCAGCGCAGCGGGGGGGCAAGAGACCCAGTACTTC. V and J are TRBV29-1 and TRBJ2-5, with 10 bases lining up with TRBD2. This CDR3 spans 12 amino acids. Trimming at V came to 7 bases and at J to 2 bases, leaving 1 base not matched to a gene. The V gene's germline CDR1 is SQVTM and CDR2 ANQGSEA. Full variable domain (remainder filled in from reference TRBV29-1 and TRBJ2-5): SAVISQKPSRDICQRGTSLTIQCQVDSQVTMMFWYRQQPGQSLTLIATANQGSEATYESGFVIDKFPISRPNLTFSTLTVSNMSPEDSSIYLCSAAGGQETQYFGPGTRLLVL.

The V call is TRBV7-6, the J call TRBJ1-1, with D maybe TRBD1 (6 bases). Trimming left V 1 base short and J 6 bases short, with 15 bases between. Germline V gives CDR1 SGHVS, CDR2 FNYEAQ. The CDR3 covers 15 residues. CDR3 region: CASSLEIRGIAEAFF. In DNA form, the CDR3 reads TGTGCCAGCAGCTTAGAGATCAGGGGAATCGCTGAAGCTTTCTTT.

The chain has TRBV3-1 and TRBJ2-2; 12 bases fit TRBD1. With 0 bases clipped from V and 7 bases from J, the junction kept 9 bases outside the gene matches. The CDR3 has 18 amino acids. The germline CDR1 and CDR2 sequences are LGHDT and YNNKEL (reference sequence). The CDR3 DNA is TGTGCCAGCAGCCAAGATCTGGGGGACAGGGGGCTTGGCGGGGAGCTGTTTTTT. Its translation: CASSQDLGDRGLGGELFF.

This clonotype has only a few counts. The chain combines TRBV28 with TRBJ1-5, with 7 bases lining up with TRBD1. The CDR3 totals 16 residues. CDR1 and CDR2 (germline): MDHEN, SYDVKM. V lost 6 bases and J lost 0; bases outside the gene matches: 8. Written as DNA, the CDR3 is TGTGCCAGCAGCCAAGGGACAGAATATAGCAATCAGCCCCAGCATTTT. Translation: CASSQGTEYSNQPQHF.

This clonotype was observed many times. The V gene is TRBV5-6, the J gene TRBJ2-3, with TRBD1 matching 7 bases. Germline-derived CDR1 and CDR2 are SGHDT and YYEEEE. The V and J ends lost 2 bases and 3 bases, in that order; junction bases with no gene match: 3. This CDR3 has 14 amino acids. CDR3 region: CASSFRQGTDTQYF. The DNA of the CDR3 is TGTGCCAGCAGCTTCAGACAGGGAACAGATACGCAGTATTTT.

The rearrangement uses TRBV29-1 and TRBJ2-5; D may be TRBD1 or TRBD2 (5 bases each). Germline V gene data show CDR1 as SQVTM and CDR2 as ANQGSEA. V shed 6 bases and J shed 4 bases, with 15 bases lying between them. CDR3 length: 13 amino acids. CDR3 residues: CSVAGAPTETQYF. CDR3 sequence (DNA): TGCAGCGTCGCCGGGGCTCCGACAGAGACCCAGTACTTC.

V is TRBV20-1 and J is TRBJ2-5; TRBD2 matches 9 bases. The V gene end was trimmed by 3 bases and the J gene end by 5 bases; junction bases not matched to a gene: 10. Germline values: CDR1 DFQATT, CDR2 SNEGSKA (reference sequence). CDR3 length equals 15 residues. The CDR3 coding sequence is TGCAGTGCTAGCAACGATAGCGGGAGAAGGGAGACCCAGTACTTC. This translates into CSASNDSGRRETQYF.

This clonotype has more than one count but fewer than ten. The J gene is TRBJ2-1, the V gene TRBV12-3 or TRBV12-4; D is uncertain. The CDR3 runs 12 residues. V shed 2 bases and J shed 9 bases, with 8 bases lying between them. CDR3 protein: CASSLSRSEQFF. In DNA form, the CDR3 reads TGTGCCAGCAGTTTATCGAGAAGTGAGCAGTTCTTC.